This TCR beta chain emerged from a study of cytomegalovirus exposure and HLA in healthy donors. V lost 0 bases and J lost 3, with 3 bases in between. In germline, CDR1 is SGHVS, CDR2 FQNEAQ. The CDR3 consists of 12 residues. Healthy individuals who donated bone marrow served as the donors. It was with 60 Vbeta and 13 Jbeta primers that the PCR ran. Produced via immunoSEQ multiplex PCR; TCRdb's table is partial and in-frame only. Of 120,000 to 150,000 clones in the sample, 60% to 85% were seen once. Sequencing input: PBMCs. The chain links TRBV7-8 to TRBJ2-7; D not resolved. The receptor was isolated from a man in his forties in good health and CMV-seropositive. The CDR3 region has the DNA TGTGCCAGCAGCTTAGCCTTCTACGAGCAGTACTTC. As protein: CASSLAFYEQYF.